The present T cell receptor (beta chain) was sequenced within a study of CD8+CD57+ T cells in acquired aplastic anemia. For the study at large: The mean DNA yield obtained from sorted CD4+ and CD8+ cells came to approximately 3 ug. Notes on the study in general: Around 27 was the count of CD8+ CDR3 sequences that patients shared with controls. Any difference that existed in CD8+ Simpson's diversity between patients and controls was not significant.

Germline V gene lookup returns CDR1 DFQATT and CDR2 SNEGSKA (reference sequence). V lost 0 bases and J lost 7, with 13 bases in between. The CDR3 is 15 amino acids. This clonotype was observed a handful of times. The antigen remains unidentified. According to the study, genomic DNA was the template for TCR beta VDJ and CDR3 profiling. TCRdb passed the reads through MiXCR, listing each CDR3 protein once. The sample lists under 250,000 distinct CDR3 sequences, about 37% occurring once. The TCR sequence derives from a human donor in good health, serving as a control. The material sequenced was sorted CD4+, CD8+, or CD8+CD57+ T cells (not recorded which) from PBMCs. The V and J genes are TRBV20-1 and TRBJ1-6; possibly TRBD1 for D (5 bases). Here the CDR3 reads CSARDWGSVNSPLHF. The CDR3 DNA is TGCAGTGCTAGAGATTGGGGCAGTGTCAATTCACCCCTCCACTTT.